This T cell receptor beta chain is drawn from a study of cytomegalovirus exposure and HLA in healthy donors. Trimming cost V 6 bases and J 6 bases; bases outside gene matches: 9. This CDR3 spans 15 amino acids. Germline V gene sequence: CDR1 LNHDA, CDR2 SQIVND (reference sequence). The PCR made use of 60 Vbeta and 13 Jbeta primers. Data came from immunoSEQ multiplex PCR; TCRdb stores just in-frame clones and leaves some out. The sample gives roughly 190,000 clones, about 80% of which show up once; about 1.1% is in the top ten. Details on this clone: The antigen is undetermined.

Study-level results: Reportedly, HLA-A and HLA-B alleles of most subjects were accurately predicted from TCR beta. On later analysis, the bulk of CMV-associated TCR beta chains appeared to be HLA-restricted.

The V gene is TRBV19, the J gene TRBJ2-1; TRBD2 matches 9 bases. The sequencing input was PBMCs. This clonotype was obtained from a woman aged 40 to 50 in good health and CMV-seronegative. The DNA of the CDR3 is TGTGCCAGTAGGTTTAGCGGGAGACGGATCAATGAGCAGTTCTTC. Its translation is CASRFSGRRINEQFF.